The present T cell receptor beta chain was sequenced within a study of CD8+ T cells in alopecia areata. Across the whole study: By percentage of affected scalp area, the severity of treated patients was scored. Findings of the study overall: Sequenced scalp T cells also include alphabeta T cells resident in normal skin.

The authors extracted RNA and reverse transcribed it into cDNA as the sequencing template. The protocol was immunoSEQ multiplex PCR, while the TCRdb copy is restricted to in-frame clones and leaves out a portion. The sample holds 150,000 to 250,000 clones, 50% to 60% seen once. Germline values: CDR1 MGHDK, CDR2 SYGVNS. CDR3 size: 10 residues. Treatment reported: oral pan-JAK inhibitor, 5-10 mg twice daily. Worth noting for this clone: Its antigen remains unidentified.

The J gene is TRBJ1-3, the V gene TRBV25-1, with D unresolved. The material was CD4+ T cells sorted from blood, obtained at week 4, from a patient treated with tofacitinib. The sequence was collected from a human donor with alopecia areata. As DNA, the CDR3 is TGTGCGAGTGCAGGAAACACCATATATTTT. This translates into CASAGNTIYF. Variable domain in full (rest from reference TRBV25-1 and TRBJ1-3): EADIYQTPRYLVIGTGKKITLECSQTMGHDKMYWYQQDPGMELHLIHYSYGVNSTEKGDLSSESTVSRIRTEHFPLTLESARPSHTSQYLCASAGNTIYFGEGSWLTVV.